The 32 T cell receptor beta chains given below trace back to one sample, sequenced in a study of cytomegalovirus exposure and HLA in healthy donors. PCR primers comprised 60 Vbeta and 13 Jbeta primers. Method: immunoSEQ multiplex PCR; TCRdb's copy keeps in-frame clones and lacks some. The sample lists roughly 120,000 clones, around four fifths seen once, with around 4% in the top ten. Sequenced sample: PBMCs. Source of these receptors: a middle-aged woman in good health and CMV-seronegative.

This chain's CDR3 is CASSPIGRGHYEQYF. CDR3 DNA: TGCGCCAGCAGCCCCATAGGAAGGGGGCACTACGAGCAGTACTTC. The rearrangement links TRBV4-1 to TRBJ2-7, with 7 bases that match TRBD1. Losses at the gene ends were 4 bases for V and 3 bases for J; bases not matched to a gene: 9. Looked up from germline, CDR1 is MGHRA and CDR2 is YSYEKL. This CDR3 is 15 amino acids long.

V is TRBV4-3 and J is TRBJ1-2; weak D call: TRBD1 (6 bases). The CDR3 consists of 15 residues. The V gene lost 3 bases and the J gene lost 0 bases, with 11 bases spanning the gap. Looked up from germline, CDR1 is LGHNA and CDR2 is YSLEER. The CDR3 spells CASSHSRGSNYGYTF. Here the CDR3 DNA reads TGCGCCAGCAGCCATTCCAGGGGCTCTAACTATGGCTACACCTTC.

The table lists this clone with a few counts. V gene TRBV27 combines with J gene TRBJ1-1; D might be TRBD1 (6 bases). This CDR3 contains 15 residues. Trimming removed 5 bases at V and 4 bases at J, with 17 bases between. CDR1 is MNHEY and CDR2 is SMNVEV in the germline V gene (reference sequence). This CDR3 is CASSPSGGRGTEAFF. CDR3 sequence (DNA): TGTGCCAGCAGTCCCTCCGGGGGGCGAGGCACTGAAGCTTTCTTT.

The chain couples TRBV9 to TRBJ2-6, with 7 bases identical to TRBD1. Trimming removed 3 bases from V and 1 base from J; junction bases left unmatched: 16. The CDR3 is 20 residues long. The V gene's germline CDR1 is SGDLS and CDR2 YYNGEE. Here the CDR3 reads CASSAPRPRDSTSGANVLTF. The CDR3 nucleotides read TGTGCCAGCAGCGCCCCTAGGCCCAGGGACAGCACTTCTGGGGCCAACGTCCTGACTTTC.

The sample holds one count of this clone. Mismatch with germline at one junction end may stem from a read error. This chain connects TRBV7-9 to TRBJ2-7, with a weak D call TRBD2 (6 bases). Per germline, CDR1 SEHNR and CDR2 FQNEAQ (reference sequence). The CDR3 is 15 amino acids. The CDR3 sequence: CSSSLVGGSAYEQYF. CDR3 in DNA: TGTTCCAGCAGCTTAGTAGGAGGGTCCGCCTACGAGCAGTACTTC.

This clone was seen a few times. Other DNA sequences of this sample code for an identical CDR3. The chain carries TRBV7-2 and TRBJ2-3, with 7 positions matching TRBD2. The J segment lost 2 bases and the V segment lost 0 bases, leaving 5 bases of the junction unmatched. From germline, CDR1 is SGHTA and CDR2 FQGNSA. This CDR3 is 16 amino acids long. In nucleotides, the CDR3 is TGTGCCAGCAGCTTAGCCGGGGGAGGGAACACAGATACGCAGTATTTT. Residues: CASSLAGGGNTDTQYF.

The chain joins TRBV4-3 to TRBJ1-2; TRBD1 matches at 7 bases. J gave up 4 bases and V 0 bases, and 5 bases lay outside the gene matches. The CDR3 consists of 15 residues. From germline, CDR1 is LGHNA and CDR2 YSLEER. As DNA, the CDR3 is TGCGCCAGCAGCCAAGAAATCGGGACAGTCTATGGCTACACCTTC. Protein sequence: CASSQEIGTVYGYTF.

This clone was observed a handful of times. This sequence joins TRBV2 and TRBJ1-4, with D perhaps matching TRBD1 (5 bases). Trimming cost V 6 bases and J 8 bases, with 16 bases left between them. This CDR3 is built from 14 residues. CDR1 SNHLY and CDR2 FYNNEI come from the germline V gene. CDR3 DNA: TGTGCCAGCAGGACTCCGGGACTCGAAGAAAAACTGTTTTTT. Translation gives CASRTPGLEEKLFF. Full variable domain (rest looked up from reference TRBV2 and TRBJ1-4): EPEVTQTPSHQVTQMGQEVILRCVPISNHLYFYWYRQILGQKVEFLVSFYNNEISEKSEIFDDQFSVERPDGSNFTLKIRSTKLEDSAMYFCASRTPGLEEKLFFGSGTQLSVL.

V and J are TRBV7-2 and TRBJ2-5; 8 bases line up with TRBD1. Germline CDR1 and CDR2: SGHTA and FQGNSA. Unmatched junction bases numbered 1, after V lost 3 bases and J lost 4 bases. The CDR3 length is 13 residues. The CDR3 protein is CASSLTGVETQYF. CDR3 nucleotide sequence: TGTGCCAGCAGCTTGACAGGGGTAGAGACCCAGTACTTC.

The CDR3 coding sequence is TGTGCCAGCAGTGGGGGGGACAGGGTATATGGCTACACCTTC. Protein product: CASSGGDRVYGYTF. The chain combines TRBV28 with TRBJ1-2, with 9 bases fitting TRBD1. CDR3 length: 14 residues. The V segment lost 5 bases and the J segment 5 bases; nucleotides outside the gene matches: 6. Germline CDR1 is MDHEN and CDR2 is SYDVKM.

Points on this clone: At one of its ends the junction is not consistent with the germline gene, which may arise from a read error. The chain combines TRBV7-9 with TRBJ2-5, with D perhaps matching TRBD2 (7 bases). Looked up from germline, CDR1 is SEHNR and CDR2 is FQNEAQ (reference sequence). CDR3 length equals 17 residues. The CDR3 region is CSSTRPEGEGWQETQYF. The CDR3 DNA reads TGTTCCAGCACCCGCCCCGAGGGGGAGGGATGGCAAGAGACCCAGTACTTC.

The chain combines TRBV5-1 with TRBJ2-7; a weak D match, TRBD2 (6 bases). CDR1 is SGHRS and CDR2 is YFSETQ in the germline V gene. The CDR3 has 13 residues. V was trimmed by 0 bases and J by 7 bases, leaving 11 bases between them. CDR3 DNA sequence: TGCGCCAGCAGCTTGGTAGGCGGGGATGAGCAGTACTTC. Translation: CASSLVGGDEQYF. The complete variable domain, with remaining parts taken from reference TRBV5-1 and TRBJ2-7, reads KAGVTQTPRYLIKTRGQQVTLSCSPISGHRSVSWYQQTPGQGLQFLFEYFSETQRNKGNFPGRFSGRQFSNSRSEMNVSTLELGDSALYLCASSLVGGDEQYFGPGTRLTVT.

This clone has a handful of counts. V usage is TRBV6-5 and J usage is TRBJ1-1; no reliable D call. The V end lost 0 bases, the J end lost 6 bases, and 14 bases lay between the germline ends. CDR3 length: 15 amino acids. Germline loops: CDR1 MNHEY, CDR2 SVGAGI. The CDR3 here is CASSYSPDGRAEAFF. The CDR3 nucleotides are TGTGCCAGCAGTTACTCGCCCGATGGGAGGGCTGAAGCTTTCTTT.

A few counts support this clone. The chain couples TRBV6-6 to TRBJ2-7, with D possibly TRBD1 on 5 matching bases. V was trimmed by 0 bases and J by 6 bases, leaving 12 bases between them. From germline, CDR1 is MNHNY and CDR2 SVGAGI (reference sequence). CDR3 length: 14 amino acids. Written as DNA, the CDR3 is TGTGCCAGCAGTTACTCTCCAGACAGCCCCGAGCAGTACTTC. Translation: CASSYSPDSPEQYF.

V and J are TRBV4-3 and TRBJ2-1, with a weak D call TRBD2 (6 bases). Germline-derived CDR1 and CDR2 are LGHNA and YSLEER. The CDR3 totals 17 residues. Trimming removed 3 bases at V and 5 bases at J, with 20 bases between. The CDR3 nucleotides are TGCGCCAGCAGCCACCAAGGCGCGGGACCGTCGAACAATGAGCAGTTCTTC. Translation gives CASSHQGAGPSNNEQFF.

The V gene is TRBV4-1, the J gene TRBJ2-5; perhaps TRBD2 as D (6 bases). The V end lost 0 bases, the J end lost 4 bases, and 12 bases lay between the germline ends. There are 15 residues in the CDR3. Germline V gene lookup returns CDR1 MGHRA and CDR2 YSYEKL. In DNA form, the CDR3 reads TGCGCCAGCAGCCAAGAGGGACTCCCGAGAGAGACCCAGTACTTC. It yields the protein CASSQEGLPRETQYF.

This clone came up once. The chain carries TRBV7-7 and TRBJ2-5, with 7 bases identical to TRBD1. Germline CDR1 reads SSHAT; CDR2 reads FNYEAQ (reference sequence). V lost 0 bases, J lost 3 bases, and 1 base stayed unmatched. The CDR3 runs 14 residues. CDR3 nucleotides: TGTGCCAGCAGCTTAGCCGGGACAGAAGAGACCCAGTACTTC. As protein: CASSLAGTEETQYF.

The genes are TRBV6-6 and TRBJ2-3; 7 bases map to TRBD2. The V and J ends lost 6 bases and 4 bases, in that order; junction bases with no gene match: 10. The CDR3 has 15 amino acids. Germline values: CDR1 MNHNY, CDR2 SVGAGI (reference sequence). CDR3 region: CASSPGRSGADTQYF. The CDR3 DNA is TGTGCCAGCAGCCCCGGGAGGTCTGGGGCAGATACGCAGTATTTT.

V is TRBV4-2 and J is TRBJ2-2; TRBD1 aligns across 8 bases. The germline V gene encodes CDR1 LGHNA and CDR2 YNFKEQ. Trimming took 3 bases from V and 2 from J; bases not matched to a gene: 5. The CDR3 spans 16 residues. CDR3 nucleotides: TGTGCCAGCAGCCATCAGGGGGCGCGAAACACCGGGGAGCTGTTTTTT. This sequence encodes CASSHQGARNTGELFF.

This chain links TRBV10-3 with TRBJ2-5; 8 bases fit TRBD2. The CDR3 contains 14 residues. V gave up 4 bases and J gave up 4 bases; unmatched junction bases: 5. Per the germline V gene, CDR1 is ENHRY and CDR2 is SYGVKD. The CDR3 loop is CAISGRGGSETQYF. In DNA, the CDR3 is TGTGCCATCAGTGGCCGGGGGGGCTCAGAGACCCAGTACTTC.

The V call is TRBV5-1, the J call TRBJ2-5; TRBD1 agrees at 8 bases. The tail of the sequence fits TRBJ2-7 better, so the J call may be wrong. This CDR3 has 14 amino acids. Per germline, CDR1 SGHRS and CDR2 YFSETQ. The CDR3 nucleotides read TGCGCCAGCAGCTTGAGTCCAGGGGGCGACGAGCAGTACTTC. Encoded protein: CASSLSPGGDEQYF.

The chain's CDR3 is CASLQWGDLSYNEQFF. Here the CDR3 DNA reads TGTGCCAGCCTACAATGGGGGGACCTCTCCTACAATGAGCAGTTCTTC. This chain joins TRBV5-4 and TRBJ2-1, with D possibly TRBD2 on 6 matching bases. V was trimmed by 7 bases and J by 0 bases, leaving 17 bases between them. Germline V lookup: CDR1 SGHNT, CDR2 YYREEE (reference sequence). The CDR3 consists of 16 residues.

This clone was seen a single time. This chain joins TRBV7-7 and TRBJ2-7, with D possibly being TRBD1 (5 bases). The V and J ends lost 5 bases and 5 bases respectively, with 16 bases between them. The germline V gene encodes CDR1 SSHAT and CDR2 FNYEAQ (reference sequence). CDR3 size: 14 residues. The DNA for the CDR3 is TGTGCCAGCAGCCCACTTCGGACACTCAACGAGCAGTACTTC. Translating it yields CASSPLRTLNEQYF. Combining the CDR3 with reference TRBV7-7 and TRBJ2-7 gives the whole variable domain GAGVSQSPRYKVTKRGQDVTLRCDPISSHATLYWYQQALGQGPEFLTYFNYEAQPDKSGLPSDRFSAERPEGSISTLTIQRTEQRDSAMYRCASSPLRTLNEQYFGPGTRLTVT.

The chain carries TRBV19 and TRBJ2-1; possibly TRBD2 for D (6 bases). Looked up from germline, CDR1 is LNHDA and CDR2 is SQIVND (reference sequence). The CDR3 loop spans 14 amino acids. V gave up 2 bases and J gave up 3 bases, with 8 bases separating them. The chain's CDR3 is CASSITGVYNEQFF. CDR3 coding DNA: TGTGCCAGTAGTATAACGGGAGTCTACAATGAGCAGTTCTTC.

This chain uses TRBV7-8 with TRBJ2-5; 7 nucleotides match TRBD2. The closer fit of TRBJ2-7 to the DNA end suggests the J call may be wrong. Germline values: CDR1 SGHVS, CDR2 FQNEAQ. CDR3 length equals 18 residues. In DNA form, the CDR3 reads TGTGCCAGCAGCTCCCGAGGGACTACCGCGAGCTGGGGCTACGAGCAGTACTTC. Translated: CASSSRGTTASWGYEQYF.

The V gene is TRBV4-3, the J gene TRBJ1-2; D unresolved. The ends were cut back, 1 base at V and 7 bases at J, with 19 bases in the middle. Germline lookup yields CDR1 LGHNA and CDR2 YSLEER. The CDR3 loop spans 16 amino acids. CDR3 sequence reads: CASSQVSGSHTRGYTF. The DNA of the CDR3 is TGCGCCAGCAGCCAAGTCTCAGGCTCACACACCCGTGGCTACACCTTC.

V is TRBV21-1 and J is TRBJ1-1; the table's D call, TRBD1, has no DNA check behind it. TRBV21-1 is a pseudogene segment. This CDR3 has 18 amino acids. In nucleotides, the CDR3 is TGTGCCAGCAGCATTCAAGCAAATGGGACAGGTGAGAACACTGAAGCTTTCTTT. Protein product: CASSIQANGTGENTEAFF.

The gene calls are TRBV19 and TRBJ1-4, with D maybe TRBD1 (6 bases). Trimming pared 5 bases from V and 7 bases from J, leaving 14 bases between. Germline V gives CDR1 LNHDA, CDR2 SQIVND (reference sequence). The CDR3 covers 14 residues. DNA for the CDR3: TGTGCCAGTAGTTCACAGGGTAGTAGTGAAAAACTGTTTTTT. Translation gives CASSSQGSSEKLFF.

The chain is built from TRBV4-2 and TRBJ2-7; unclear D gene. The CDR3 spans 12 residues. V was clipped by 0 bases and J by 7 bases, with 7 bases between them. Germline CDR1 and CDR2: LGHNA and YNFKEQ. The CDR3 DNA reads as TGTGCCAGCAGCCAAGATACCGAGGAGCAGTACTTC. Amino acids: CASSQDTEEQYF.

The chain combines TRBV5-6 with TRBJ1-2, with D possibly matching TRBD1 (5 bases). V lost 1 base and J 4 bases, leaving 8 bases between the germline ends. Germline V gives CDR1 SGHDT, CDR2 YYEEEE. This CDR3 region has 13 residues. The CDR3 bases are TGTGCCAGCAGCTTGCGGGGGACCTATGGCTACACCTTC. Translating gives CASSLRGTYGYTF.

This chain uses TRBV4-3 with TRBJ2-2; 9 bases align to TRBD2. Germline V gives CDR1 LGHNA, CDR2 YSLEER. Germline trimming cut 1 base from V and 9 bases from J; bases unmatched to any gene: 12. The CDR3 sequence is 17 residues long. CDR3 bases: TGCGCCAGCAGCCAAGCGGGATTCGCGGGGGGGCCCCGGGAGCTGTTTTTT. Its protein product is CASSQAGFAGGPRELFF.

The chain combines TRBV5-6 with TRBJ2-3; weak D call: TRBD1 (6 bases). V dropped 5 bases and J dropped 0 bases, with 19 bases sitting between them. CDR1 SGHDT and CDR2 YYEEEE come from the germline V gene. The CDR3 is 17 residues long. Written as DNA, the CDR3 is TGTGCCAGCAGATCCGGGACACTCAAGACTAGCACAGATACGCAGTATTTT. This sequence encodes CASRSGTLKTSTDTQYF.